These 19 T cell receptor beta chains were sequenced from one sample in a study of blood T cells in healthy people across ages. Sample-barcoded 5' priming and a J-beta primer mix drove a second PCR of roughly 7 to 11 cycles. TCRdb called the 5' RACE reads again in MiXCR, with one record for every CDR3 protein. This table has over 750,000 distinct CDR3 sequences, 20% to 30% appearing once. These sequences were also reported in another study, on T cells of mothers and their children.

The sample was blood. The receptors shown here come from a boy aged 5-17 years in good health.

This chain joins TRBV6-6 and TRBJ1-2; a possible D gene is TRBD1 (5 bases). The CDR3 runs to 14 residues. CDR1 is MNHNY and CDR2 is SVGAGI in the germline V gene (reference sequence). V was pared by 2 bases and J by 6 bases, with 13 bases between. The CDR3 DNA reads as TGTGCCAGCAGTTACGAGGGGACTCGGGATGGCTACACCTTC. Translated: CASSYEGTRDGYTF.

Only a few counts were recorded for this clonotype. The rearrangement uses TRBV10-3 and TRBJ2-5; TRBD1 agrees at 7 bases. Germline CDR1 reads ENHRY; CDR2 reads SYGVKD. This CDR3 contains 14 residues. Trimming took 6 bases from V and 0 from J; bases not matched to a gene: 4. CDR3 nucleotide sequence: TGTGCCATCAGCCCCGGGACAGACCAAGAGACCCAGTACTTC. It translates to CAISPGTDQETQYF.

There are many counts of this clonotype. This chain uses TRBV19 with TRBJ1-4; D ambiguous. Germline V gene sequence: CDR1 LNHDA, CDR2 SQIVND (reference sequence). This CDR3 is 12 amino acids long. V was trimmed by 9 bases and J by 5 bases, leaving 10 bases between them. The CDR3 reads CASGRLNEKLFF. The CDR3 nucleotides read TGTGCCAGCGGACGGTTAAATGAAAAACTGTTTTTT.

This clonotype has more than one count but fewer than ten. The chain is built from TRBV20-1 and TRBJ2-1; 8 bases are shared with TRBD1. The ends lost 6 bases at V and 0 bases at J; junction bases unmatched: 4. The length of the CDR3 is 14 residues. The germline gives CDR1 DFQATT, CDR2 SNEGSKA (reference sequence). The CDR3 DNA follows: TGCAGTGCCACTGACAGGGGCTCCTACAATGAGCAGTTCTTC. Translated: CSATDRGSYNEQFF.

Comment on this clonotype: A junction boundary mismatches the germline segment, possibly from a read error. The gene calls are TRBV7-9 and TRBJ2-1; D gene uncertain. CDR3 length equals 12 residues. The germline V gene encodes CDR1 SEHNR and CDR2 FQNEAQ (reference sequence). DNA of the CDR3: TGTGCCAGCAGCATTCTGTCGGACGAGCAGTGCTTC. Protein sequence: CASSILSDEQCF.

A few counts support this clonotype. The gene calls are TRBV6-2 or TRBV6-3 and TRBJ2-5; 9 bases are shared with TRBD2. Gene TRBJ2-1 matches the end of the DNA better, so the J call may be wrong. From germline, CDR1 is MNHEY and CDR2 SVGEGT. There are 16 residues in the CDR3. CDR3 sequence reads: CASRPPGTSKYNEQFF. In nucleotides, the CDR3 is TGTGCCAGCAGACCTCCGGGGACTAGCAAGTACAATGAGCAGTTCTTC.

This clonotype has only a few counts. The V gene is TRBV20-1, the J gene TRBJ2-2; no definite D call. V was clipped by 1 base and J by 7 bases, with 16 bases between them. Germline V gives CDR1 DFQATT, CDR2 SNEGSKA (reference sequence). The CDR3 is 15 residues long. CDR3 bases: TGCAGTGCTAGAGGAGAATTAACGGGTATCGGGGAGCTGTTTTTT. This encodes CSARGELTGIGELFF.

The gene calls are TRBV5-1 and TRBJ1-4; D unresolved. This CDR3 comprises 14 residues. CDR1 is SGHRS and CDR2 is YFSETQ in the germline V gene. V was shortened by 0 bases and J by 8 bases, with 11 bases between the two germline ends. This CDR3 reads CASSLVAGDEKLFF. CDR3 coding DNA: TGCGCCAGCAGCTTGGTTGCGGGCGACGAAAAACTGTTTTTT.

V usage is TRBV12-3 or TRBV12-4 and J usage is TRBJ2-1; D gene unclear. This CDR3 contains 19 residues. V lost 3 bases to trimming and J lost 0 bases, with 21 bases between them. This chain's CDR3 is CASSFTLSLADSSYNEQFF. CDR3 DNA sequence: TGTGCCAGCAGTTTTACCCTATCTCTGGCGGATAGCTCCTACAATGAGCAGTTCTTC.

J is TRBJ2-3 and V is TRBV2, with 8 bases that match TRBD1. The CDR3 is 14 residues long. The germline V gene encodes CDR1 SNHLY and CDR2 FYNNEI. The CDR3 nucleotides are TGTGCAGCAGGGGGCGAATCGCGTACAGATACGCAGTATTTT. This gives the protein CAAGGESRTDTQYF. The variable domain in full, completed from reference TRBV2 and TRBJ2-3, reads EPEVTQTPSHQVTQMGQEVILRCVPISNHLYFYWYRQILGQKVEFLVSFYNNEISEKSEIFDDQFSVERPDGSNFTLKIRSTKLEDSAMYFCAAGGESRTDTQYFGPGTRLTVL.

This clonotype was observed a few times. The gene calls are TRBV6-2 or TRBV6-3 and TRBJ2-1, with TRBD1 matching 8 bases. This CDR3 is built from 15 residues. The germline CDR1 and CDR2 sequences are MNHEY and SVGEGT. Unmatched junction bases numbered 10, after V lost 6 bases and J lost 6 bases. CDR3 residues: CASSFAGTGVNEQFF. The CDR3 DNA is TGTGCCAGCAGCTTCGCCGGGACAGGAGTCAATGAGCAGTTCTTC.

This rearrangement joins TRBV28 to TRBJ2-5; the match to TRBD1 covers 10 bases. The assigned J gene may be wrong: the sequence end matches TRBJ2-1 better. The CDR3 consists of 15 residues. Germline V gene sequence: CDR1 MDHEN, CDR2 SYDVKM. The CDR3 DNA sequence: TGTGCCAGCAGAGAAGACAGGGGGCTAACAGATGAGCAGTTCTTC. It specifies CASREDRGLTDEQFF.

The chain couples TRBV19 to TRBJ1-5; the D is unclear. Germline V CDR1 and CDR2: LNHDA, SQIVND (reference sequence). There are 13 residues in the CDR3. V was pared by 0 bases and J by 7 bases, with 7 bases between. The CDR3, as DNA: TGTGCCAGTAGTATAGATGCCCGCCAGCCCCAGCATTTT. Translating gives CASSIDARQPQHF.

This clonotype was detected only a few times. The chain combines TRBV29-1 with TRBJ2-5; unclear D gene. The V end lost 4 bases, the J end lost 5 bases, and 11 bases lay between the germline ends. CDR3 length: 12 residues. Germline values: CDR1 SQVTM, CDR2 ANQGSEA. The CDR3, as DNA: TGCAGCGTTGGTAGCTCCCGGGAGACCCAGTACTTC. The encoded protein is CSVGSSRETQYF.

This clonotype was observed a few times. V usage is TRBV29-1 and J usage is TRBJ2-1, with D unresolved. The CDR3 sequence is 15 residues long. The ends were cut back, 8 bases at V and 0 bases at J, with 17 bases in the middle. The V gene's germline CDR1 is SQVTM and CDR2 ANQGSEA. The CDR3 reads CSFSEFEGSYNEQFF. For the CDR3, the DNA is TGCAGCTTTTCGGAATTTGAAGGCTCCTACAATGAGCAGTTCTTC.

This clonotype came up a few times. The rearrangement links TRBV7-2 to TRBJ2-4; D ambiguous. CDR1 is SGHTA, CDR2 FQGNSA, per germline. The CDR3 totals 16 residues. The V end was cut by 1 base, the J end by 3 bases, with 13 bases between. The DNA of the CDR3 is TGTGCCAGCAGCTTAGTGTCCCTCAGGCACAAAAACATTCAGTACTTC. It specifies CASSLVSLRHKNIQYF.

This clonotype was seen a handful of times. This chain uses TRBV20-1 with TRBJ1-3; the match to TRBD1 covers 8 bases. With V trimmed by 0 bases and J by 3 bases, 1 base remained unmatched. The CDR3 is 14 amino acids. From germline, CDR1 is DFQATT and CDR2 SNEGSKA (reference sequence). The CDR3, as DNA: TGCAGTGCTAGAGAGGACAGGGATGGAAACACCATATATTTT. Translation: CSAREDRDGNTIYF.

V and J are TRBV20-1 and TRBJ2-5; TRBD1 matches at 8 bases. The length of the CDR3 is 15 residues. Germline CDR1 is DFQATT and CDR2 is SNEGSKA (reference sequence). With 3 bases clipped from V and 5 bases from J, the junction kept 11 bases outside the gene matches. This CDR3 reads CSARPGQEGSETQYF. DNA for the CDR3: TGCAGTGCTAGGCCGGGACAGGAAGGTAGCGAGACCCAGTACTTC.

A few counts support this clonotype. The chain links TRBV10-3 to TRBJ2-7; TRBD2 might be the D (5 bases). Germline CDR1 and CDR2: ENHRY and SYGVKD. The V and J ends lost 10 bases and 1 base respectively, with 17 bases between them. The CDR3 totals 14 residues. In nucleotides, the CDR3 is TGTGCCAGTACCGTTAGCGCCGATTCCTACGAGCAGTACTTC. Protein sequence: CASTVSADSYEQYF.